This T cell receptor (beta chain) emerged from a study of blood T cells in healthy people across ages. Findings and caveats of the study: Strong correlation existed between TCR beta diversity and naive T cell percentage.

The CDR3 has 14 amino acids. The germline gives CDR1 SGHVS, CDR2 FQNEAQ. Trimming took 2 bases from V and 5 from J, leaving 9 bases between them. Sample-barcoded 5' priming and a J-beta primer mix drove a second PCR of roughly 6 to 12 cycles. TCRdb re-called the 5' RACE reads through MiXCR, storing one row per CDR3 protein. The sample contains about a million distinct CDR3 sequences, about 51% of which appear only once. This clonotype was seen a handful of times. Its cognate antigen is unknown. Sequencing used blood. This sequence originates from an older woman in good health. The chain has TRBV7-8 and TRBJ2-2; D might be TRBD1 (5 bases). CDR3 in DNA: TGTGCCAGCAGCTTACGCAGGGTTACCGGGGAGCTGTTTTTT. Residues: CASSLRRVTGELFF.